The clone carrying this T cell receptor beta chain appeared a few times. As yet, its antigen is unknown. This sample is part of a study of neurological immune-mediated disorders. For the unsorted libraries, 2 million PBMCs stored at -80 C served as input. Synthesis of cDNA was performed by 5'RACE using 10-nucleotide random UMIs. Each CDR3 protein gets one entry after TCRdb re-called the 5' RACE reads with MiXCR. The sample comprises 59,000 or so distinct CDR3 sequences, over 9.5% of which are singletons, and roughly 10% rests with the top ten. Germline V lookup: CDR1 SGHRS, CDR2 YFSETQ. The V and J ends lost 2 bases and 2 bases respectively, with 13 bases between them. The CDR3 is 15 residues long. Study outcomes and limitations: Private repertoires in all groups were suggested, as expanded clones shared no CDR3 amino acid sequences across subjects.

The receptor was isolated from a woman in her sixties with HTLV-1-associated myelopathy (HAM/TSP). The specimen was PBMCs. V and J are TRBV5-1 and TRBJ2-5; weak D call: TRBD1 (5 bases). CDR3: CASSFESGFQETQYF. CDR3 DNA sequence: TGCGCCAGCAGCTTTGAGTCAGGGTTTCAAGAGACCCAGTACTTC.